The following is a TCR beta chain sequence with its context. Its cognate antigen is unknown. This sample is drawn from a study of cytomegalovirus exposure and HLA in healthy donors. General observations from the study: It was 150 to 200 TCR beta chains that were listed as cytomegalovirus-associated. There were three CMV-associated chains whose specificity for CMV antigens was confirmed in vitro.

All donors participated as healthy donors of bone marrow. Amplification used 60 Vbeta primers and 13 Jbeta primers. The assay was immunoSEQ multiplex PCR, and TCRdb's table has in-frame clones only and misses some. The profile shows about 160,000 clones, 80% to 90% of them singletons. CDR1 is ENHRY and CDR2 is SYGVKD in the germline V gene. The CDR3 sequence is 13 residues long. Between the trimmed V and J ends, which lost 5 bases and 3 bases, there was a span of 11 bases. The rearrangement uses TRBV10-3 and TRBJ2-7; D is perhaps TRBD1 (6 bases). The sequencing sample was made of PBMCs. The receptor's source is a man aged 18 to 35 in good health and CMV-seronegative. CDR3 in amino acids: CAISPGAIYEQYF. DNA of the CDR3: TGTGCCATCAGTCCAGGGGCTATCTACGAGCAGTACTTC.